This TCR beta chain was retrieved from a study of cytomegalovirus exposure and HLA in healthy donors. Trimming cost V 1 base and J 0 bases, with 11 bases left between them. This CDR3 region has 16 residues. The germline V gene has CDR1 SGHNT and CDR2 YYREEE (reference sequence). PCR was performed using 60 Vbeta and 13 Jbeta primers. Measured with immunoSEQ multiplex PCR; TCRdb has only the in-frame clones, and not every one. Of over 150,000 clones in the sample, roughly 85% were seen once. This clonotype was obtained from a woman aged 50 to 65 in good health and CMV-seronegative. Sequencing was done on a sample of PBMCs. V and J are TRBV5-4 and TRBJ1-3; tentatively, D is TRBD1 (5 bases). This chain's CDR3 is CASSLTGPTSGNTIYF. The CDR3 DNA reads as TGTGCCAGCAGCTTGACAGGACCCACCTCTGGAAACACCATATATTTT.